The next 29 T cell receptor beta chains were all read from a single sample in a study of beta chain features in type 1 diabetes. Study-level results: In all four CD4+ subsets, TCRB CDR3 length was significantly, moderately reduced in type 1 diabetes.

Their antigen targets remain unknown. Since all of the isolated RNA was reverse transcribed, expressed TCRB transcripts were what got sequenced. Assay used: immunoSEQ multiplex PCR; TCRdb lists only in-frame clones, some missing. The repertoire has hundreds of thousands of clones, over 13% of them found once; the top ten carry approximately 0.039%. The material sequenced was naive CD4+ T cells from blood. The receptors here all came from a man younger than 35 with type 1 diabetes.

This clone turned up a few times. CDR3 in DNA: TGTGCCAGCAGTGAATCCCACAGGGCCAGTAGGGAGACCCAGTACTTC. Protein product: CASSESHRASRETQYF. This chain connects TRBV25-1 to TRBJ2-5; maybe TRBD1 (6 bases). Deletions cut 1 base from V and 5 bases from J, with 17 bases between. The CDR3 runs 16 residues. Looked up from germline, CDR1 is MGHDK and CDR2 is SYGVNS.

This clone was counted a few times. The chain carries TRBV9 and TRBJ2-5; 12 bases map to TRBD2. This CDR3 spans 15 amino acids. Unmatched junction bases numbered 4, after V lost 0 bases and J lost 7 bases. The germline CDR1 and CDR2 sequences are SGDLS and YYNGEE. CDR3 sequence: CASSVGLAGEGTQYF. As DNA, the CDR3 is TGTGCCAGCAGCGTAGGACTAGCGGGAGAGGGGACCCAGTACTTC. Complete variable domain (other parts from reference TRBV9 and TRBJ2-5): DSGVTQTPKHLITATGQRVTLRCSPRSGDLSVYWYQQSLDQGLQFLIQYYNGEERAKGNILERFSAQQFPDLHSELNLSSLELGDSALYFCASSVGLAGEGTQYFGPGTRLLVL.

The chain employs TRBV30 and TRBJ2-3, with 10 bases matching TRBD2. V shed 3 bases and J 6 bases; nucleotides not matched to a gene: 6. Germline V CDR1 and CDR2: GTSNPN, SVGIG (reference sequence). There are 14 residues in the CDR3. The chain's CDR3 is CAWRLAGSSDTQYF. CDR3 bases: TGTGCCTGGAGACTAGCGGGGTCTAGCGATACGCAGTATTTT. The full variable domain, rest sourced from reference TRBV30 and TRBJ2-3, is SQTIHQWPATLVQPVGSPLSLECTVEGTSNPNLYWYRQAAGRGLQLLFYSVGIGQISSEVPQNLSASRPQDRQFILSSKKLLLSDSGFYLCAWRLAGSSDTQYFGPGTRLTVL.

The chain combines TRBV30 with TRBJ2-2, with 11 nucleotides matching TRBD2. From germline, CDR1 is GTSNPN and CDR2 SVGIG (reference sequence). There are 14 residues in the CDR3. DNA of the CDR3: TGTGCGGCGGGACTAGCGGTGAACACCGGGGAGCTGTTTTTT. Its translation is CAAGLAVNTGELFF.

This clone has more than one count but fewer than ten. The gene calls are TRBV6-5 and TRBJ2-1, with D perhaps matching TRBD1 or TRBD2 (5 bases each). Germline V gene data show CDR1 as MNHEY and CDR2 as SVGAGI. This CDR3 is built from 15 residues. V lost 0 bases to trimming and J lost 7 bases, with 13 bases between them. The CDR3 loop is CASSYSRAGGNEQFF. CDR3 sequence (DNA): TGTGCCAGCAGTTACTCCAGGGCTGGCGGGAATGAGCAGTTCTTC.

The V call is TRBV20-1, the J call TRBJ1-1; 8 nucleotides agree with TRBD1. V was pared by 5 bases and J by 12 bases, with 8 bases of the junction left unmatched. CDR1 and CDR2 (germline): DFQATT, SNEGSKA (reference sequence). This CDR3 comprises 11 residues. CDR3 DNA sequence: TGCAGTGCTTACAGGGGGAAGAGGACTTTCTTT. This translates into CSAYRGKRTFF.

The rearrangement joins TRBV30 to TRBJ2-7; a possible D gene is TRBD1 (6 bases). The germline V and J ends were trimmed by 5 bases and 5 bases, with 10 bases remaining between them. The CDR3 runs to 11 residues. Looked up from germline, CDR1 is GTSNPN and CDR2 is SVGIG (reference sequence). CDR3 in amino acids: CAWGQHHEQYF. DNA for the CDR3: TGTGCCTGGGGACAGCACCACGAGCAGTACTTC.

The table lists this clone with a few counts. The chain links TRBV2 to TRBJ2-2, with D perhaps assigned TRBD1 or TRBD2 (6 bases each). The germline CDR1 and CDR2 sequences are SNHLY and FYNNEI. Trimming cost V 2 bases and J 3 bases, with 25 bases left between them. The CDR3 consists of 20 residues. This CDR3 is CASSEPSGAAPLSDTGELFF. The CDR3 nucleotides are TGTGCCAGCAGTGAACCGTCGGGGGCGGCCCCCTTGAGTGACACCGGGGAGCTGTTTTTT.

V gene TRBV9 combines with J gene TRBJ2-1, with 7 bases fitting TRBD2. There are 15 residues in the CDR3. Per the germline V gene, CDR1 is SGDLS and CDR2 is YYNGEE. The junction had 3 bases not matched to a gene; V was cut back by 3 bases and J by 0 bases. The CDR3 reads CASSGGLRSYNEQFF. In DNA form, the CDR3 reads TGTGCCAGCAGCGGGGGACTACGCTCCTACAATGAGCAGTTCTTC.

The rearrangement links TRBV4-3 to TRBJ1-1; no clear D. CDR1 and CDR2 from the germline V gene are LGHNA and YSLEER. Deletions cut 2 bases from V and 0 bases from J, with 10 bases between. This CDR3 has 15 amino acids. The CDR3 DNA reads as TGCGCCAGCAGCCAAAGGGTGGAAATGAACACTGAAGCTTTCTTT. Its translation is CASSQRVEMNTEAFF.

The rearrangement uses TRBV6-1 and TRBJ1-1; D not resolved. Trimming removed 4 bases at V and 2 bases at J, with 8 bases between. The CDR3 consists of 13 residues. Germline lookup yields CDR1 MNHNS and CDR2 SASEGT. The DNA for the CDR3 is TGTGCCAGCAGTGCCCTGCTAAACACTGAAGCTTTCTTT. Encoded protein: CASSALLNTEAFF.

This clone turned up a few times. Additional DNA sequences in this sample encode the identical CDR3. The chain combines TRBV7-2 with TRBJ1-5; no firm D call. This CDR3 has 13 amino acids. The V gene lost 3 bases and the J gene lost 4 bases, with 7 bases spanning the gap. Germline V lookup: CDR1 SGHTA, CDR2 FQGNSA. The CDR3 loop is CASSLEANQPQHF. In nucleotides, the CDR3 is TGTGCCAGCAGCTTGGAGGCGAATCAGCCCCAGCATTTT.

This clone turned up a few times. The CDR3 bases are TGTGCCAGCAGTTTACCCACACAGGGGGAGGATGAGCAGTTCTTC. The encoded protein is CASSLPTQGEDEQFF. The chain combines TRBV28 with TRBJ2-1; 8 positions match TRBD1. The CDR3 runs to 15 residues. V trimming: 2 bases; J trimming: 8 bases; junction bases outside the gene matches: 8. Germline V gene lookup returns CDR1 MDHEN and CDR2 SYDVKM. Supplemented by reference TRBV28 and TRBJ2-1, the full variable domain reads DVKVTQSSRYLVKRTGEKVFLECVQDMDHENMFWYRQDPGLGLRLIYFSYDVKMKEKGDIPEGYSVSREKKERFSLILESASTNQTSMYLCASSLPTQGEDEQFFGPGTRLTVL.

Of note for this clone: In the same sample, other DNA sequences code for this CDR3. The gene calls are TRBV18 and TRBJ1-1; no clear D gene. V gave up 6 bases and J gave up 1 base, with 9 bases separating them. CDR3 length: 13 amino acids. Germline V CDR1 and CDR2: KGHSH, LQKENI. In DNA, the CDR3 is TGTGCCAGCTCCCTAGGTGGGAACACTGAAGCTTTCTTT. Protein: CASSLGGNTEAFF.

A few counts support this clone. The rearrangement links TRBV30 to TRBJ2-3, with 10 bases lining up with TRBD2. The V segment lost 3 bases and the J segment 3 bases; nucleotides outside the gene matches: 6. CDR1 GTSNPN and CDR2 SVGIG come from the germline V gene (reference sequence). The CDR3 is 15 amino acids. The DNA for the CDR3 is TGTGCCTGGAGGGCATTGGGACTAGCGACAGATACGCAGTATTTT. It yields the protein CAWRALGLATDTQYF.

The chain uses TRBV5-1 and TRBJ2-2; 9 nucleotides line up with TRBD2. The V gene's germline CDR1 is SGHRS and CDR2 YFSETQ. The CDR3 has 17 amino acids. V lost 3 bases, J lost 5 bases, and 11 bases stayed unmatched. CDR3 loop: CASSSSRTSDGTGELFF. DNA for the CDR3: TGCGCCAGCAGCTCGTCGAGGACTAGCGATGGGACCGGGGAGCTGTTTTTT.

The rearrangement joins TRBV28 to TRBJ2-7; 7 bases match TRBD1. V gave up 2 bases and J gave up 3 bases; unmatched junction bases: 1. This CDR3 has 13 amino acids. Germline V gene data show CDR1 as MDHEN and CDR2 as SYDVKM. The CDR3 loop is CASSLHRGYEQYF. CDR3 DNA sequence: TGTGCCAGCAGTTTACACAGGGGCTACGAGCAGTACTTC. The full variable domain, in which reference TRBV28 and TRBJ2-7 provide the parts outside the CDR3, is DVKVTQSSRYLVKRTGEKVFLECVQDMDHENMFWYRQDPGLGLRLIYFSYDVKMKEKGDIPEGYSVSREKKERFSLILESASTNQTSMYLCASSLHRGYEQYFGPGTRLTVT.

V usage is TRBV9 and J usage is TRBJ1-2, with D perhaps TRBD1 (5 bases). CDR3 length: 12 amino acids. With 4 bases removed from V and 4 bases from J, the gap between germline ends came to 8 bases. The germline V gene encodes CDR1 SGDLS and CDR2 YYNGEE. In nucleotides, the CDR3 is TGTGCCAGCAGCCCCGACAGCTATGGCTACACCTTC. Its protein is CASSPDSYGYTF.

This chain joins TRBV7-9 and TRBJ2-1; no reliable D call. The CDR3 has 15 amino acids. Per the germline V gene, CDR1 is SEHNR and CDR2 is FQNEAQ (reference sequence). The germline V and J ends were trimmed by 1 base and 9 bases, with 16 bases remaining between them. CDR3 nucleotide sequence: TGTGCCAGCAGCTTAGTCCCCTCTAAAATGTTTGAGCAGTTCTTC. Protein product: CASSLVPSKMFEQFF.

This clone was picked up a small number of times. This chain joins TRBV7-2 and TRBJ1-2; D is perhaps TRBD1 (5 bases). Trimming removed 4 bases from V and 0 bases from J, with 12 bases in between. This CDR3 comprises 15 residues. Germline V gives CDR1 SGHTA, CDR2 FQGNSA. The chain's CDR3 is CASSSSGTSNYGYTF. CDR3 in DNA: TGTGCCAGCAGCTCCTCCGGGACGTCTAACTATGGCTACACCTTC.

This clone has just a few counts. The V and J genes are TRBV28 and TRBJ1-6; D gene ambiguous. There are 15 residues in the CDR3. In germline, CDR1 is MDHEN, CDR2 SYDVKM. V shed 8 bases and J shed 6 bases, with 17 bases lying between them. CDR3 in amino acids: CASFQSLGINSPLHF. As DNA, the CDR3 is TGTGCCAGCTTCCAAAGTCTGGGGATTAATTCACCCCTCCACTTT.

The gene calls are TRBV6-1 and TRBJ2-1, with D possibly TRBD2 on 5 matching bases. Germline CDR1 reads MNHNS; CDR2 reads SASEGT. This CDR3 spans 14 amino acids. The V gene lost 5 bases and the J gene lost 4 bases, with 12 bases spanning the gap. CDR3: CASSFSRGYNEQFF. The CDR3 region has the DNA TGTGCCAGCAGTTTTTCCCGGGGTTACAATGAGCAGTTCTTC.

This clone has just a few counts. V usage is TRBV7-2 and J usage is TRBJ2-3; D ambiguous. The CDR3 spans 16 residues. The ends were cut back, 2 bases at V and 3 bases at J, with 15 bases in the middle. Per the germline V gene, CDR1 is SGHTA and CDR2 is FQGNSA. CDR3: CASSLFGGTRTDTQYF. CDR3 sequence (DNA): TGTGCCAGCAGCTTATTTGGCGGCACAAGGACAGATACGCAGTATTTT. Looking up the rest from reference TRBV7-2 and TRBJ2-3 gives the full variable domain: GAGVSQSPSNKVTEKGKDVELRCDPISGHTALYWYRQSLGQGLEFLIYFQGNSAPDKSGLPSDRFSAERTGGSVSTLTIQRTQQEDSAVYLCASSLFGGTRTDTQYFGPGTRLTVL.

The V and J genes are TRBV29-1 and TRBJ1-1, with 8 bases lining up with TRBD1. The CDR3 has 15 residues. The V gene's germline CDR1 is SQVTM and CDR2 ANQGSEA. The V and J ends lost 2 bases and 0 bases, in that order; junction bases with no gene match: 5. CDR3 residues: CSVERQGIMNTEAFF. In DNA, the CDR3 is TGCAGCGTTGAACGACAGGGGATCATGAACACTGAAGCTTTCTTT.

This chain connects TRBV6-1 to TRBJ1-3; D unclear. This CDR3 contains 13 residues. CDR1 is MNHNS, CDR2 SASEGT, per germline. The ends were cut back, 8 bases at V and 0 bases at J, with 8 bases in the middle. The CDR3 here is CASRVSSGNTIYF. CDR3 nucleotides: TGTGCCAGCCGAGTTAGCTCTGGAAACACCATATATTTT.

This clone turned up a few times. The rearrangement uses TRBV2 and TRBJ2-3; 10 bases line up with TRBD1. Germline V lookup: CDR1 SNHLY, CDR2 FYNNEI. Trimming cost V 6 bases and J 11 bases; bases outside gene matches: 8. The CDR3 extends over 13 amino acids. The CDR3 region is CASRPTGGWKQYF. Here the CDR3 DNA reads TGTGCCAGCAGACCGACAGGGGGCTGGAAGCAGTATTTT.

This clone was detected only a few times. V gene TRBV18 combines with J gene TRBJ1-5; D gene ambiguous. The length of the CDR3 is 15 residues. Germline V gene sequence: CDR1 KGHSH, CDR2 LQKENI. Trimming shortened V by 3 bases and J by 7 bases, and 16 bases separated the two germline ends. CDR3 DNA: TGTGCCAGCTCACCCCCCTGGGCTGGGCAACAGCCCCAGCATTTT. This sequence encodes CASSPPWAGQQPQHF.

The chain recombines TRBV4-1 with TRBJ2-2; 8 bases fit TRBD2. This CDR3 has 18 residues. Germline trimming cut 2 bases from V and 1 base from J; bases unmatched to any gene: 9. Looked up from germline, CDR1 is MGHRA and CDR2 is YSYEKL. CDR3 in amino acids: CASSQRTSGRKNTGELFF. CDR3 in DNA: TGCGCCAGCAGCCAACGGACGAGCGGGAGAAAGAACACCGGGGAGCTGTTTTTT.

V usage is TRBV30 and J usage is TRBJ1-5; D not certain. Trimming removed 4 bases from V and 0 bases from J, with 10 bases in between. Germline V gene data show CDR1 as GTSNPN and CDR2 as SVGIG (reference sequence). CDR3 size: 14 residues. The CDR3 bases are TGTGCCTGGACCCGAGACGTTAGCAATCAGCCCCAGCATTTT. This translates into CAWTRDVSNQPQHF. Full variable domain (rest looked up from reference TRBV30 and TRBJ1-5): SQTIHQWPATLVQPVGSPLSLECTVEGTSNPNLYWYRQAAGRGLQLLFYSVGIGQISSEVPQNLSASRPQDRQFILSSKKLLLSDSGFYLCAWTRDVSNQPQHFGDGTRLSIL.